The 15 T cell receptor beta chains below were found in one sample sequenced in a study of blood T cells in healthy people across ages. With a J-beta primer mix and a sample-barcoded 5' primer, a second PCR ran 7 to 11 cycles. TCRdb used MiXCR to reprocess the 5' RACE reads, holding one entry per CDR3 protein. Altogether roughly 860,000 distinct CDR3 sequences are present, 62% being singletons, with the ten largest covering roughly 25%. Sequenced material: blood. Source of these receptors: a man aged 25-45 years in good health.

The chain is built from TRBV27 and TRBJ2-5; D is undetermined. The CDR3 is 13 amino acids. Germline lookup yields CDR1 MNHEY and CDR2 SMNVEV (reference sequence). Deletions cut 8 bases from V and 0 bases from J, with 10 bases between. The CDR3 spells CASGRPYQETQYF. CDR3 nucleotides: TGTGCCAGCGGACGGCCGTACCAAGAGACCCAGTACTTC.

This chain joins TRBV7-3 and TRBJ2-1, with D hard to call. This CDR3 comprises 17 residues. The V gene's germline CDR1 is SGHTA and CDR2 FQGTGA. The germline V and J ends were trimmed by 2 bases and 0 bases, with 14 bases remaining between them. The CDR3 spells CASSLVASRSSYNEQFF. CDR3 bases: TGTGCCAGCAGCTTAGTTGCTTCGCGTAGCTCCTACAATGAGCAGTTCTTC.

The chain carries TRBV4-3 and TRBJ2-4; D gene unclear. The DNA end favors TRBJ2-7, so the J call may be wrong. Germline CDR1 and CDR2: LGHNA and YSLEER. This CDR3 has 16 amino acids. The CDR3 DNA follows: TGCGCCAGCAGCCCCGAGGCGCGGATAGGGTACTACGAGCAGTACTTC. It translates to CASSPEARIGYYEQYF.

The chain couples TRBV28 to TRBJ2-5; weak D call: TRBD1 (6 bases). Trimming pared 4 bases from V and 5 bases from J, leaving 14 bases between. The germline gives CDR1 MDHEN, CDR2 SYDVKM. The CDR3 runs to 14 residues. The CDR3 nucleotides are TGTGCCAGCAGTTGGAGGACAGAGACGGAGACCCAGTACTTC. Its translation is CASSWRTETETQYF.

This clonotype was seen just once. The chain couples TRBV27 to TRBJ2-2; D is unresolved. CDR1 is MNHEY and CDR2 is SMNVEV in the germline V gene (reference sequence). There are 12 residues in the CDR3. Trimming stripped 5 bases from V and 7 bases from J, with 8 bases between. CDR3 DNA: TGTGCCAGCAGTACAGATCACGGGGAGCTGTTTTTT. Residues: CASSTDHGELFF.

Written as DNA, the CDR3 is TGTGCCAGCACCCGCGGGACTAGCGAATACAATGAGCAGTTCTTC. Its protein product is CASTRGTSEYNEQFF. The chain couples TRBV9 to TRBJ2-1, with 10 nucleotides matching TRBD2. After removal of 6 bases from V and 4 bases from J, the junction contained 7 bases not matched to a gene. Germline assignment: CDR1 SGDLS and CDR2 YYNGEE. The CDR3 covers 15 residues.

CDR3 nucleotide sequence: TGCGCCAGCAGCAAAGGACAGCCCTACGAGCAGTACTTC. Translating it yields CASSKGQPYEQYF. The chain uses TRBV5-1 and TRBJ2-7, with D possibly matching TRBD1 (6 bases). The CDR3 runs to 13 residues. The germline gives CDR1 SGHRS, CDR2 YFSETQ. The ends were cut back, 4 bases at V and 2 bases at J, with 10 bases in the middle.

The chain recombines TRBV6-5 with TRBJ2-4; D might be TRBD1 or TRBD2, each matching 5 bases. Germline V gives CDR1 MNHEY, CDR2 SVGAGI. The V end lost 2 bases, the J end lost 13 bases, and 15 bases lay between the germline ends. This CDR3 is 13 amino acids long. The CDR3 DNA reads TGTGCCAGCAGTTACGTGCGCTTAGGGGAGCAGTACTTC. Protein product: CASSYVRLGEQYF.

This sequence joins TRBV27 and TRBJ2-7; no clear D. V lost 5 bases and J lost 2, with 13 bases in between. This CDR3 region has 14 residues. Germline CDR1 reads MNHEY; CDR2 reads SMNVEV (reference sequence). CDR3 sequence (DNA): TGTGCCAGCAGTCATTATTGGGGTGCCTACGAGCAGTACTTC. It encodes CASSHYWGAYEQYF.

The J gene is TRBJ2-2, the V gene TRBV6-6; 7 bases are shared with TRBD1. From germline, CDR1 is MNHNY and CDR2 SVGAGI (reference sequence). The CDR3 covers 15 residues. V lost 2 bases and J lost 4; bases outside the gene matches: 4. DNA for the CDR3: TGTGCCAGCAGTTACAGACAGGGTCGCACCGGGGAGCTGTTTTTT. It yields the protein CASSYRQGRTGELFF.

V is TRBV28 and J is TRBJ2-1, with 10 bases aligning to TRBD2. The CDR3 has 15 residues. Losses at the gene ends were 3 bases for V and 6 bases for J; bases not matched to a gene: 5. In germline, CDR1 is MDHEN, CDR2 SYDVKM. CDR3 in amino acids: CASSLIQRGGNEQFF. The CDR3 nucleotides are TGTGCCAGCAGTTTGATCCAGCGGGGGGGCAATGAGCAGTTCTTC.

V gene TRBV6-5 combines with J gene TRBJ2-5; TRBD1 agrees at 9 bases. The CDR3 is 15 amino acids. V shed 7 bases and J 5 bases; nucleotides not matched to a gene: 11. CDR1 MNHEY and CDR2 SVGAGI come from the germline V gene. The CDR3 is CASKAFGTGQETQYF. The CDR3 DNA follows: TGTGCCAGCAAAGCGTTCGGGACAGGGCAGGAGACCCAGTACTTC.

CDR3 bases: TGCAGTGCGCCTCGGACAGGCGAAGAGACCCAGTACTTC. The encoded protein is CSAPRTGEETQYF. The genes are TRBV20-1 and TRBJ2-5; TRBD1 matches 7 bases. CDR3 length equals 13 residues. V lost 6 bases and J lost 3; bases outside the gene matches: 7. CDR1 and CDR2 (germline): DFQATT, SNEGSKA (reference sequence).

Only a few counts were recorded for this clonotype. The V call is TRBV10-3, the J call TRBJ1-2; D ambiguous. Trimming stripped 2 bases from V and 3 bases from J, with 10 bases between. Germline values: CDR1 ENHRY, CDR2 SYGVKD. This CDR3 has 14 residues. CDR3 region: CAISEPGDYYGYTF. Here the CDR3 DNA reads TGTGCCATCAGTGAGCCCGGGGATTACTATGGCTACACCTTC.

In its sample, this clonotype was seen a few times. The chain employs TRBV28 and TRBJ1-6; D might be TRBD1 (6 bases). The CDR3 spans 12 residues. Germline CDR1 is MDHEN and CDR2 is SYDVKM. Trimming removed 10 bases at V and 9 bases at J, with 13 bases between. The CDR3 DNA follows: TGTGCCACGTTACAGGGTTTTTCACCCCTCCACTTT. It translates to CATLQGFSPLHF.